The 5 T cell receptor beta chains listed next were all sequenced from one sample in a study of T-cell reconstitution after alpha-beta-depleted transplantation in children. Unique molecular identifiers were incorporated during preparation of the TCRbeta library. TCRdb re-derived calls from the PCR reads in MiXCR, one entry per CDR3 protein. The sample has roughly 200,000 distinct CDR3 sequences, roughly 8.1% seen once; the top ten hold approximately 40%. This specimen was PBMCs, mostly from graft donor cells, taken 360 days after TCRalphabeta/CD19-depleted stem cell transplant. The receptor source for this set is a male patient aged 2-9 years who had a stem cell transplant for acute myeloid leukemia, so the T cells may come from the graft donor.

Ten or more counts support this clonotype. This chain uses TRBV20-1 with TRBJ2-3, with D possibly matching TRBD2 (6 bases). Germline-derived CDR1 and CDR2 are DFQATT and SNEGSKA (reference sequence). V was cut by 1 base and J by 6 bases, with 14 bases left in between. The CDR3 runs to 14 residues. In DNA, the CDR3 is TGCAGTGCTAGAGCAACGGGAGACTGGGATACGCAGTATTTT. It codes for CSARATGDWDTQYF.

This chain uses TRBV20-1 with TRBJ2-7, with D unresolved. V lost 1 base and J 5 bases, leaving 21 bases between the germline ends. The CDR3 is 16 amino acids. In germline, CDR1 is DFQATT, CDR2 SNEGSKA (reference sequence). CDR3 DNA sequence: TGCAGTGCTAGAGCGACCGGCGCCGGCTCTCTGGACGAGCAGTACTTC. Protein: CSARATGAGSLDEQYF.

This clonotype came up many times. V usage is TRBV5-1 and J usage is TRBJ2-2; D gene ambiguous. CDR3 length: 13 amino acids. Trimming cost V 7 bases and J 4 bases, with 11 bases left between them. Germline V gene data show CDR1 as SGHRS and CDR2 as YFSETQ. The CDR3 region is CASRNKITGELFF. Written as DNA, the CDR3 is TGCGCCAGCCGAAATAAGATCACCGGGGAGCTGTTTTTT.

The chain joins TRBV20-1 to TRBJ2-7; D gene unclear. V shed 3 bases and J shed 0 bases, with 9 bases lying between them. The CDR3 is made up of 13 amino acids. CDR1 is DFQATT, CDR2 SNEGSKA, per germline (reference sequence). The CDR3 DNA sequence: TGCAGTGCTAGCAGGCCGAGCTCCTACGAGCAGTACTTC. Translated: CSASRPSSYEQYF.

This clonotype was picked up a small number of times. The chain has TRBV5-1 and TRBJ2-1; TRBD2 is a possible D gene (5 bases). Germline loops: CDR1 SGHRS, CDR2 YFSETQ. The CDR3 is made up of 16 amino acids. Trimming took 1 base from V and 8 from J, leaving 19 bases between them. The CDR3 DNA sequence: TGCGCCAGCAGCTTGTCTCGGACTCGACAAAGTGATGAGCAGTTCTTC. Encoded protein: CASSLSRTRQSDEQFF.